Listed here are 13 T cell receptor beta chains from one sample, sequenced in a study of type 1 regulatory T cells (dated by TCRdb to the early 2020s). TCRdb lists the instrument as Illumina MiSeq. The public reads were reprocessed in TCRdb via fastp at Q25 and MiXCR, keeping in-frame beta chains. Each entry is one CDR3 protein sequence, shown with its most common DNA and genes. The sample data list 60,000 to 80,000 distinct CDR3 sequences, and roughly three fifths of these were observed just once. 7% to 9.5% of the sample belongs to the ten largest clones. No antigen is known for these receptors. The sample taken for sequencing was cultured T cells, either the whole culture or a sorted T cell fraction (not recorded which). What this sample's cell subset or site label stands for: Tr1-enriched cell product generated in vitro against host alloantigens. The receptors derive from a human donor in good health.

The V gene is TRBV7-9, the J gene TRBJ2-7; 7 bases match TRBD1. Germline loops: CDR1 SEHNR, CDR2 FQNEAQ (reference sequence). J was trimmed by 6 bases and V by 1 base; bases with no gene match: 3. CDR3 length equals 13 residues. This chain's CDR3 is CASSLEGATEQYF. In DNA form, the CDR3 reads TGTGCCAGCAGCTTAGAGGGGGCGACCGAGCAGTACTTC. Full variable domain (rest looked up from reference TRBV7-9 and TRBJ2-7): DTGVSQNPRHKITKRGQNVTFRCDPISEHNRLYWYRQTLGQGPEFLTYFQNEAQLEKSRLLSDRFSAERPKGSFSTLEIQRTEQGDSAMYLCASSLEGATEQYFGPGTRLTVT.

The chain joins TRBV10-3 to TRBJ2-7; D unresolved. V was shortened by 8 bases and J by 5 bases, with 7 bases between the two germline ends. The CDR3 consists of 10 residues. Looked up from germline, CDR1 is ENHRY and CDR2 is SYGVKD. CDR3 bases: TGTGCCATCGGTAGAGACGAGCAGTACTTC. It is translated as CAIGRDEQYF.

The chain couples TRBV29-1 to TRBJ1-4; the D is unclear. The germline V gene has CDR1 SQVTM and CDR2 ANQGSEA. The CDR3 spans 13 residues. Trimming removed 8 bases at V and 3 bases at J, with 13 bases between. The CDR3 coding sequence is TGCAGCATTGGGAACAGCCCTAATGAAAAACTGTTTTTT. Translating it yields CSIGNSPNEKLFF.

This clonotype showed up just a few times. The chain joins TRBV20-1 to TRBJ2-2; 9 bases agree with TRBD1. V shed 2 bases, J shed 3 bases, and the junction held 10 bases outside the gene matches. The CDR3 has 17 residues. Germline CDR1 reads DFQATT; CDR2 reads SNEGSKA (reference sequence). In nucleotides, the CDR3 is TGCAGTGCTAGACGTGGGACAGGGAGTGTCGACACCGGGGAGCTGTTTTTT. Translating gives CSARRGTGSVDTGELFF.

This chain joins TRBV9 and TRBJ2-1; 8 nucleotides agree with TRBD2. CDR3 size: 15 residues. Germline-derived CDR1 and CDR2 are SGDLS and YYNGEE. V shed 0 bases and J 9 bases; nucleotides not matched to a gene: 8. The chain's CDR3 is CASSVALGLVSEQFF. The CDR3 nucleotides are TGTGCCAGCAGCGTAGCTTTGGGACTAGTCTCTGAGCAGTTCTTC.

The chain employs TRBV7-9 and TRBJ2-5, with 7 nucleotides matching TRBD1. The length of the CDR3 is 16 residues. Germline trimming cut 3 bases from V and 5 bases from J; bases unmatched to any gene: 12. Per germline, CDR1 SEHNR and CDR2 FQNEAQ (reference sequence). This chain's CDR3 is CASSFTTRQGMETQYF. CDR3 coding DNA: TGTGCCAGCAGCTTTACCACTAGACAGGGAATGGAGACCCAGTACTTC.

The chain is built from TRBV28 and TRBJ1-1; D gene unclear. The CDR3 extends over 12 amino acids. The germline V gene encodes CDR1 MDHEN and CDR2 SYDVKM. V dropped 4 bases and J dropped 11 bases, with 14 bases sitting between them. The CDR3 protein is CASSSLTLEAFF. The CDR3 DNA follows: TGTGCCAGCAGTTCCTTGACCCTTGAGGCTTTCTTT.

V gene TRBV18 combines with J gene TRBJ2-3; D may match TRBD1 or TRBD2 (5 bases each). Germline V gene lookup returns CDR1 KGHSH and CDR2 LQKENI. The V end lost 2 bases, the J end lost 1 base, and 10 bases lay between the germline ends. The CDR3 has 15 residues. In DNA form, the CDR3 reads TGTGCCAGCTCACCAGGGGTGGGACGCACAGATACGCAGTATTTT. Its translation: CASSPGVGRTDTQYF. The entire variable domain, with the rest obtained from reference TRBV18 and TRBJ2-3, is as follows: NAGVMQNPRHLVRRRGQEARLRCSPMKGHSHVYWYRQLPEEGLKFMVYLQKENIIDESGMPKERFSAEFPKEGPSILRIQQVVRGDSAAYFCASSPGVGRTDTQYFGPGTRLTVL.

The sample holds a few counts of this clonotype. The rearrangement uses TRBV5-6 and TRBJ2-7; 8 positions match TRBD2. The CDR3 has 14 amino acids. CDR1 is SGHDT and CDR2 is YYEEEE in the germline V gene. After removal of 4 bases from V and 5 bases from J, the junction contained 8 bases not matched to a gene. DNA for the CDR3: TGTGCCAGCAGCAACTCCGGGGGGGACCACGAGCAGTACTTC. Its protein product is CASSNSGGDHEQYF.

The chain carries TRBV5-1 and TRBJ2-7; a possible D gene is TRBD2 (6 bases). The germline V and J ends were trimmed by 4 bases and 7 bases, with 24 bases remaining between them. This CDR3 has 16 amino acids. The V gene's germline CDR1 is SGHRS and CDR2 YFSETQ. CDR3 amino acids: CASSPTRLTPTGEQYF. DNA of the CDR3: TGCGCCAGCAGCCCGACTAGATTAACGCCAACGGGGGAGCAGTACTTC.

The V gene is TRBV6-2 or TRBV6-3, the J gene TRBJ2-7; no clear D. The V and J ends lost 7 bases and 2 bases respectively, with 15 bases between them. CDR1 is MNHEY, CDR2 SVGEGT, per germline. This CDR3 region has 14 residues. The CDR3 here is CASNPGRAAYEQYF. The CDR3 nucleotides are TGTGCCAGCAACCCAGGACGGGCCGCCTACGAGCAGTACTTC.

This clonotype was picked up one time. The chain is built from TRBV29-1 and TRBJ2-3; the D is unclear. CDR1 is SQVTM and CDR2 is ANQGSEA in the germline V gene. Trimming left V 5 bases short and J 4 bases short, with 7 bases between. This CDR3 comprises 11 residues. CDR3 protein: CSVRHPDTQYF. The CDR3 region has the DNA TGCAGCGTTCGACATCCAGATACGCAGTATTTT.

This clonotype is labeled as medium-sized (0.01 to 0.1%). The chain joins TRBV9 to TRBJ2-2, with a tentative D call TRBD1 (6 bases). This CDR3 comprises 14 residues. Trimming left V 4 bases short and J 6 bases short, with 13 bases between. Germline values: CDR1 SGDLS, CDR2 YYNGEE. In DNA form, the CDR3 reads TGTGCCAGCAGCATGTTACAGGGTGCCGGGGAGCTGTTTTTT. Translation gives CASSMLQGAGELFF. Looking up the rest from reference TRBV9 and TRBJ2-2 gives the full variable domain: DSGVTQTPKHLITATGQRVTLRCSPRSGDLSVYWYQQSLDQGLQFLIQYYNGEERAKGNILERFSAQQFPDLHSELNLSSLELGDSALYFCASSMLQGAGELFFGEGSRLTVL.